A selection of T cell receptor beta chains follows, all from one sample in a study of T cell responses to AZD1222 COVID-19 vaccine. Clones were sequenced by immunoSEQ multiplex PCR, and TCRdb holds only the in-frame ones, with some missing. The repertoire holds about 180,000 clones, with about nine tenths as singletons. The material sequenced was peripheral blood, taken 28 days after the second AZD1222 dose. The receptors originated from an adult who received the AZD1222 COVID-19 vaccine. The CDR3 runs from the conserved cysteine through the conserved F or W. A D gene is named only where the DNA matches it firmly. A clone size is listed for some rows: how often the clone was seen (once, few, many), or a class if it is expanded.

j_gene	v_gene	abundance	d_gene	CDR3nt	CDR3aa
TRBJ1-4	TRBV7-2	NA	NA	TGTGCCAGCAGCCCCCCGGGGACGGTCCTTGAAAAACTGTTTTTT	CASSPPGTVLEKLFF
TRBJ1-2	TRBV29-1	NA	TRBD1	TGCAGCGTTCGGGCGGGACAGGGGATTAACTATGGCTACACCTTC	CSVRAGQGINYGYTF
TRBJ1-2	TRBV4-2	once	NA	TGTGCCAGCAGCTTCGGATCTACCTATGGCTACACCTTC	CASSFGSTYGYTF
TRBJ1-1	TRBV5-1	NA	NA	TGCGCCAGCAGCAAAAGGTCAGGGGACACTGAAGCTTTCTTT	CASSKRSGDTEAFF
TRBJ2-3	TRBV18	NA	NA	TGTGCCAGCTCACCCACAGGGTTCACAGATACGCAGTATTTT	CASSPTGFTDTQYF
TRBJ1-1	TRBV18	NA	NA	TGTGCCAGCTCACAGACGCCCCCTACAAAGACTGAAGCTTTCTTT	CASSQTPPTKTEAFF
TRBJ2-2	TRBV10-1	NA	TRBD1	TGCGCCAGCAGTGCAGGGGGCACCGGGGAGCTGTTTTTT	CASSAGGTGELFF
TRBJ2-5	TRBV9	NA	TRBD2	TGTGCCAGCAGCCTAACGGGGGGGCGTAACCAAGAGACCCAGTACTTC	CASSLTGGRNQETQYF
TRBJ1-2	TRBV24-1	NA	NA	TGTGCCACCAGTGAGGGATCTAACTATGGCTACACCTTC	CATSEGSNYGYTF
TRBJ1-6	TRBV4-1	NA	NA	TGCGCCAGCAGCCAAGGGAGGAATTCACCCCTCCACTTT	CASSQGRNSPLHF
TRBJ2-3	TRBV7-9	NA	NA	TGTGCCAGCAGCTTAAGAGGGGATGCAGATACGCAGTATTTT	CASSLRGDADTQYF
TRBJ1-1	TRBV18	NA	NA	TGTGCCAGCTCACCGTCGGGTGGGAACACTGAAGCTTTCTTT	CASSPSGGNTEAFF
TRBJ2-7	TRBV18	NA	TRBD1	TGTGCCAGCTCGCCACGGACAGGGGGCCTCGAGCAGTACTTC	CASSPRTGGLEQYF
TRBJ2-2	TRBV6-5	NA	TRBD1	TGTGCCAGCAGTTCGGACAGGGGGATTAACACCGGGGAGCTGTTTTTT	CASSSDRGINTGELFF
TRBJ1-3	TRBV10-2	NA	NA	TGCGCCAGCAGTGACCCTCAGGGGATCTCTGGAAACACCATATATTTT	CASSDPQGISGNTIYF